This T cell receptor (beta chain) comes out of a study of esophageal squamous cell carcinoma under preoperative chemotherapy. Across the study: Both tumor-infiltrating lymphocytes and peripheral blood T cells had their TCR repertoires profiled. Study-level points and caveats: After chemotherapy, TCR diversity rose significantly in peripheral T cells but not in tumor-infiltrating lymphocytes. Abundant clones tended to shrink rather than expand after paclitaxel-nedaplatin.

Only one count was recorded for this clonotype. Its target is not known. This sample's time point: before preoperative PTX-NDP chemotherapy. Paclitaxel-nedaplatin chemotherapy was given to patients ahead of their surgery. Trimming cost V 1 base and J 13 bases, with 35 bases left between them. Germline V lookup: CDR1 WNHNN, CDR2 SYGVQD (reference sequence). CDR3 length: 20 amino acids. From the PCR reads, TCRdb called clonotypes with MiXCR, one entry per CDR3 protein. The table has around 14,000 distinct CDR3 sequences, approximately 57% seen once; the top ten hold 45% to 55%. This sequence originates from a human donor with esophageal squamous cell carcinoma. The donor label of this sample is uncertain. Collection took place from a patient given preoperative chemotherapy. The chain uses TRBV10-1 and TRBJ2-4; either TRBD1 or TRBD2 may supply D (7 bases each). CDR3 nucleotides: TGCGCCAGCAGTGAGTTCAGGGGGGGGGCTGGGGGGAGCGACACAGATACCCAGTACTTC. This sequence encodes CASSEFRGGAGGSDTDTQYF.